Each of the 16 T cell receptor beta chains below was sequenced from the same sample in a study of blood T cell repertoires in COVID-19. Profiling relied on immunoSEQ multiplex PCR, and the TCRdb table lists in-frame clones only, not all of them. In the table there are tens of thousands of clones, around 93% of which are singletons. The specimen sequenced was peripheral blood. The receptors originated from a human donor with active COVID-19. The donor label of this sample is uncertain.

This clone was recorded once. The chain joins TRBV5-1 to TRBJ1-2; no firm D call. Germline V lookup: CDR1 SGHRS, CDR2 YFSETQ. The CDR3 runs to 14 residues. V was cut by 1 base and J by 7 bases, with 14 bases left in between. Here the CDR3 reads CASSLLSGRTGYTF. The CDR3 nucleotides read TGCGCCAGCAGCTTGCTTTCAGGCCGTACTGGCTACACCTTC.

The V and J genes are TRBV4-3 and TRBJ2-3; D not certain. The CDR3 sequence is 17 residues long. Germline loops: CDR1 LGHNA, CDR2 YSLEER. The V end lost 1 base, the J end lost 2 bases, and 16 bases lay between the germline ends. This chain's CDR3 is CASSQGGAERNTDTQYF. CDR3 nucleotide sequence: TGCGCCAGCAGCCAAGGAGGTGCGGAGCGCAACACAGATACGCAGTATTTT.

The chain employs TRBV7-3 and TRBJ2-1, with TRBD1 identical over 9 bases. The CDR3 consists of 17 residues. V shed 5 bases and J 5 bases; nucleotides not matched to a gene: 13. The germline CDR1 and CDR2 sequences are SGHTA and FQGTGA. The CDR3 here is CASSTGTGIVGNNEQFF. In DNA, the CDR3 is TGTGCCAGCAGCACCGGGACAGGGATTGTGGGTAACAATGAGCAGTTCTTC.

The CDR3 sequence: CASRWGGETEAFF. The CDR3 coding sequence is TGTGCCAGCAGGTGGGGAGGGGAAACTGAAGCTTTCTTT. The rearrangement uses TRBV6-5 and TRBJ1-1; a weak D match, TRBD1 (5 bases). The ends were cut back, 6 bases at V and 5 bases at J, with 13 bases in the middle. The CDR3 loop spans 13 amino acids. Germline lookup yields CDR1 MNHEY and CDR2 SVGAGI.

The CDR3 region is CASSFRDRWTVSTDTQYF. DNA for the CDR3: TGCGCCAGCAGCTTCCGGGACAGGTGGACCGTTAGCACAGATACGCAGTATTTT. J is TRBJ2-3 and V is TRBV5-1; 8 bases agree with TRBD1. The J segment lost 0 bases and the V segment lost 2 bases, leaving 11 bases of the junction unmatched. From germline, CDR1 is SGHRS and CDR2 YFSETQ. CDR3 length: 18 residues. The complete variable domain, with remaining parts taken from reference TRBV5-1 and TRBJ2-3, reads KAGVTQTPRYLIKTRGQQVTLSCSPISGHRSVSWYQQTPGQGLQFLFEYFSETQRNKGNFPGRFSGRQFSNSRSEMNVSTLELGDSALYLCASSFRDRWTVSTDTQYFGPGTRLTVL.

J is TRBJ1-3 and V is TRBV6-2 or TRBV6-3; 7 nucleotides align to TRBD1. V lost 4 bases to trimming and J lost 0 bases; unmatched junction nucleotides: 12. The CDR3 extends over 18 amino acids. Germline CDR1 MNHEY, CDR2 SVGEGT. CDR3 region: CASSSVVGDSISGNTIYF. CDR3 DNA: TGTGCCAGCAGTTCCGTGGTGGGGGACAGCATCTCTGGAAACACCATATATTTT.

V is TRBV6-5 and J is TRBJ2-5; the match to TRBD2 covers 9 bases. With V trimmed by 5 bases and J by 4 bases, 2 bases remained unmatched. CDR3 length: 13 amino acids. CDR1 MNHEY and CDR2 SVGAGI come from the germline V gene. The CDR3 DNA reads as TGTGCCAGCAGTCCAGCGGGGGGAGAGACCCAGTACTTC. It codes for CASSPAGGETQYF.

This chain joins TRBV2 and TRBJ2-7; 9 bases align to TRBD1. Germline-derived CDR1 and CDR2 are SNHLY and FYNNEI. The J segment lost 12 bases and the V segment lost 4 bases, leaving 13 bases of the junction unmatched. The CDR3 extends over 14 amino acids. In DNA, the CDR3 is TGTGCCAGCAGTGCCACCGGGACAGGGTTTGGTTCGTACTTC. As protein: CASSATGTGFGSYF.

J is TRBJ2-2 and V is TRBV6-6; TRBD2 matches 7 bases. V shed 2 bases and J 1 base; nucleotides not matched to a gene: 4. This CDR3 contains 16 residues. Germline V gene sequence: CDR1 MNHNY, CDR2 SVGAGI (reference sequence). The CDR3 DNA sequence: TGTGCCAGCAGTTACGTTCGGGGGGTGAACACCGGGGAGCTGTTTTTT. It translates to CASSYVRGVNTGELFF.

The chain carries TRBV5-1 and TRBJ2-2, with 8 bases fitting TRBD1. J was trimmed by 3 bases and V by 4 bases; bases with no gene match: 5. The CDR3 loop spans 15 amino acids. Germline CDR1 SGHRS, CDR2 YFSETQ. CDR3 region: CASSRDRLYTGELFF. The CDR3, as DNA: TGCGCCAGCAGCCGGGACAGGTTATACACCGGGGAGCTGTTTTTT.

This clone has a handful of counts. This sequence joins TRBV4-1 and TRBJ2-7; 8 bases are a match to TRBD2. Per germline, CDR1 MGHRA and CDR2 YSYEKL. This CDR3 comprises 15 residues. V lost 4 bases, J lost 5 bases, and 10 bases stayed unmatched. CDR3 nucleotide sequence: TGCGCCAGCAGCCGCACTAGCGGACGTTGGGACGAGCAGTACTTC. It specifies CASSRTSGRWDEQYF.

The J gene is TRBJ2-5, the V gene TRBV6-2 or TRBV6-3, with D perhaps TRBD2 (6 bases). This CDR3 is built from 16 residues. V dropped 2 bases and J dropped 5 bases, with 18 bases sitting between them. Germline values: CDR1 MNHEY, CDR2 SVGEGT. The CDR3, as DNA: TGTGCCAGCAGTTACGTTGGGGACTCGGGTTGGGAGACCCAGTACTTC. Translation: CASSYVGDSGWETQYF.

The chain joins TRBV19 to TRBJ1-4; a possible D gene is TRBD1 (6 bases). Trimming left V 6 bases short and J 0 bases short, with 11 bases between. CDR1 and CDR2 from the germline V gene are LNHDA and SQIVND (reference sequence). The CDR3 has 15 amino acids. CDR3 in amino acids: CASSPGEATNEKLFF. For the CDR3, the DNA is TGTGCCAGTAGCCCAGGGGAAGCAACTAATGAAAAACTGTTTTTT.

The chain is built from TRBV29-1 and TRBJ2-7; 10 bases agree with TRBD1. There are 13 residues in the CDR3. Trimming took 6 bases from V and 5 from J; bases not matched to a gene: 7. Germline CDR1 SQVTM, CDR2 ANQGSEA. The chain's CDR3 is CSVAGTGVHEQYF. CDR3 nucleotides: TGCAGCGTGGCCGGGACAGGGGTCCACGAGCAGTACTTC.

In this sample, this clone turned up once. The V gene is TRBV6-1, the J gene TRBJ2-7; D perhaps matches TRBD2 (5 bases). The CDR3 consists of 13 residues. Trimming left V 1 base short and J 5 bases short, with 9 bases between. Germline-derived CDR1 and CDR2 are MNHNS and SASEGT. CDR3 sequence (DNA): TGTGCCAGCAGTGAAGTCCGGGGTAACGAGCAGTACTTC. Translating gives CASSEVRGNEQYF.

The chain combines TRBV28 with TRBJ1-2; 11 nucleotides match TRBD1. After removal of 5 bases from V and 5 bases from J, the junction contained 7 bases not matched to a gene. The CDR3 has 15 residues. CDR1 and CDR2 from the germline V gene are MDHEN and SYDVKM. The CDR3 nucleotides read TGTGCCAGCAGTCCCCGGACAGGGGGCGCGTATGGCTACACCTTC. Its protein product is CASSPRTGGAYGYTF.